A selection of T cell receptor beta chains follows, all from one sample in a study of T cells after somatic rescue of genetic block. TCRdb keeps only in-frame clones here, not all; method: immunoSEQ multiplex PCR. The data show about 7,400 clones, around 81% seen once. Sequencing input: peripheral blood mononuclear cells (PBMCs). The receptors derive from a boy aged 5-17 years. Each CDR3 is given with its conserved first and last residue. Each record gives: J gene, V gene, D gene, clone size, CDR3 DNA, CDR3 protein. A D gene is named only where the DNA matches it firmly. Clone size appears in some rows only: once, few, many, or a class for an expanded clone.

TRBJ2-5 TRBV5-4 NA few TGTGCCAGCAGCTTGCGAGGGGAAGAGACCCAGTACTTC CASSLRGEETQYF
TRBJ2-1 TRBV7-3 NA NA TGTGCCAGCAGCCCCACGAAAGGTAATGAGCAGTTCTTC CASSPTKGNEQFF
TRBJ1-1 TRBV19 NA NA TGTGCCAGTAGTCCTACAGGGTCTGAAGCTTTCTTT CASSPTGSEAFF
TRBJ2-7 TRBV15 NA NA TGTGCCACCAGCAGAGGACCCCCGGGTGATTACGAGCAGTACTTC CATSRGPPGDYEQYF
TRBJ1-1 TRBV29-1 TRBD1 few TGCAGCGTTGACAATCCGACAGGGGACACTGAAGCTTTCTTT CSVDNPTGDTEAFF
TRBJ1-3 TRBV5-4 NA NA TGTGCCAGCAGCCCGTGGGACGATAGCTCTGGAAACACCATATATTTT CASSPWDDSSGNTIYF
TRBJ2-7 TRBV11-2 NA NA TGTGCCAGCAGCTTGGGGGGCCCCGACTACGAGCAGTACTTC CASSLGGPDYEQYF
TRBJ2-1 TRBV4-2 TRBD2 NA TGTGCCAGCAGCGACCGGCTAGCGGGTAACAATGAGCAGTTCTTC CASSDRLAGNNEQFF
TRBJ2-5 TRBV5-1 NA few TGCGCCAGCAGCTACCAGGGTCAAGAGACCCAGTACTTC CASSYQGQETQYF
TRBJ2-2 TRBV4-1 NA NA TGCGCCAGCAGCCAAGAATTCTGGCGGGGACAAGGCGGGGAGCTGTTTTTT CASSQEFWRGQGGELFF
TRBJ2-7 TRBV4-1 NA NA TGCGCCAGCAGCCAGTTTCTCGGGGGAGAGGTCCACGAGCAGTACTTC CASSQFLGGEVHEQYF
TRBJ2-7 TRBV7-6 TRBD1 NA TGTGCCAGCAGCTTAACAGGGGGAAGCGAGCAGTACTTC CASSLTGGSEQYF
TRBJ2-2 TRBV25-1 NA NA TGTGCCAGCAGGCGCGGCACCGGGGAGCTGTTTTTT CASRRGTGELFF
TRBJ2-3 TRBV9 TRBD2 few TGTGCCAGCAGCGCCTCGCCGGGACTAGGAACAGATACGCAGTATTTT CASSASPGLGTDTQYF
TRBJ1-1 TRBV5-4 TRBD1 once TGTGCCAGCAGGCCGGGACAGGGGAACACTGAAGCTTTCTTT CASRPGQGNTEAFF
TRBJ2-7 TRBV28 NA NA TGTGCCAGCAGTTTCCCCGGGGGATCCTACGAGCAGTACTTC CASSFPGGSYEQYF
TRBJ1-5 TRBV15 NA NA TGTGCCACCAGCCTAAGTGGGGGATTTCAGCCCCAGCATTTT CATSLSGGFQPQHF
TRBJ1-2 TRBV19 TRBD1 NA TGTGCCAGCACCCGGACAGGGGGCGTTCGCTTACACTATGGCTACACCTTC CASTRTGGVRLHYGYTF
TRBJ2-5 TRBV6-5 NA NA TGTGCCAGCATGTTGTCTAGCACAGTACAAACCCAGTACTTC CASMLSSTVQTQYF
TRBJ2-7 TRBV25-1 NA NA TGTGCCAGCAGTGAATACGGGGGGCCCGAGCAGTACTTC CASSEYGGPEQYF
TRBJ2-3 TRBV28 NA NA TGTGCCAGCAGTTTCAGTGGGGTTTCGGGAGCGCAGTATTTT CASSFSGVSGAQYF
TRBJ2-1 TRBV28 NA NA TGTGCCAGCAGTTTAAAACCCCCGAACTGGGAGCAGTTCTTC CASSLKPPNWEQFF
TRBJ1-6 TRBV4-2 NA few TGTGCCAGCAGCCAAGATTTAGTCTCAGGGGTCTATTCACCCCTCCACTTT CASSQDLVSGVYSPLHF
TRBJ1-3 TRBV7-6 TRBD1 NA TGTGCCAGCAGCCCGCCGACAGGGTCTGGAAACACCATATATTTT CASSPPTGSGNTIYF
TRBJ2-7 TRBV7-8 NA few TGTGCCAGCAGCCCCTCGACCACCTACGAGCAGTACTTC CASSPSTTYEQYF
TRBJ2-2 TRBV27 NA NA TGTGCCAGCAGTTTATTAGGGGGGTTATTTACCGGGGAGCTGTTTTTT CASSLLGGLFTGELFF
TRBJ2-3 TRBV6-6 NA few TGTGCCAGCAGTTACTTCCCAGGGAACACAGATACGCAGTATTTT CASSYFPGNTDTQYF
TRBJ2-1 TRBV4-1 NA NA TGCGCCAGCAGCCAAGATCACCGGACTATCTCCTACAATGAGCAGTTCTTC CASSQDHRTISYNEQFF
TRBJ1-3 TRBV5-4 NA NA TGTGCCAGCGGAAACGCTGGAAACACCATATATTTT CASGNAGNTIYF
TRBJ1-2 TRBV7-9 NA once TGTGCCAGCAGCCATGGAAGCTATGGCTACACCTTC CASSHGSYGYTF
TRBJ2-3 TRBV15 NA NA TGTGCCACCAGCAGAGTCGGCGAGCCAGATACGCAGTATTTT CATSRVGEPDTQYF
TRBJ2-1 TRBV5-1 TRBD2 NA TGCGCCAGCAGCTTCACCACCCTAGCGGCTCCCTACAATGAGCAGTTCTTC CASSFTTLAAPYNEQFF
TRBJ1-1 TRBV5-6 TRBD1 NA TGTGCCAGCAGCCCTGGGACAGGGGTAATTGGGGCTTTCTTT CASSPGTGVIGAFF
TRBJ2-7 TRBV5-1 NA NA TGCGCCAGCAGCTTGGGACTGGTTTACGAGCAGTACTTC CASSLGLVYEQYF
TRBJ2-7 TRBV27 NA NA TGTGCCAGCAGCCGTTGGGGTATAGACGAGCAGTACTTC CASSRWGIDEQYF
TRBJ2-7 TRBV6-1 NA NA TGTGCCAGCAGTGAAAGGGGCCAGTCACGTCCCTACGAGCAGTACTTC CASSERGQSRPYEQYF
TRBJ1-2 TRBV5-1 NA NA TGCGCCAGCAGCTCAGGGTTGGGCTACACCTTC CASSSGLGYTF
TRBJ1-1 TRBV7-2 NA NA TGTGCCAGCTCACAGTGGGCTCAACTGAAAGAGAACACTGAAGCTTTCTTT CASSQWAQLKENTEAFF
TRBJ2-5 TRBV6-5 NA NA TGTGCCAGCAGACACAGGGACACGTTCCGAGAGACCCAGTACTTC CASRHRDTFRETQYF
TRBJ1-1 TRBV7-2 TRBD1 few TGTGCCAGCAGCTTCGACAGGGGCAACACTGAAGCTTTCTTT CASSFDRGNTEAFF
TRBJ2-3 TRBV14 TRBD2 NA TGTGCCAGCAGTCCGCCGGGACTAGCGCTGACAGATACGCAGTATTTT CASSPPGLALTDTQYF
TRBJ1-4 TRBV6-1 NA once TGTGCCAGCAGTTCCAGGGCCCATAATGAAAAACTGTTTTTT CASSSRAHNEKLFF
TRBJ2-5 TRBV4-1 TRBD1 few TGCGCCAGCAGCCAGACAGGGGGGGCAGAGACCCAGTACTTC CASSQTGGAETQYF
TRBJ2-7 TRBV19 NA once TGTGCCAGTAGTATAAGGACCCAAACAGGGCCCTACCCCCCCTACGAGCAGTACTTC CASSIRTQTGPYPPYEQYF
TRBJ2-3 TRBV9 TRBD2 NA TGTGCCAGCAGCGCCGCGGGGGGGCCGAGCACAGATACGCAGTATTTT CASSAAGGPSTDTQYF
TRBJ1-5 TRBV21-1 NA once TGTGCCCGCCGGGACAGGGTAATGGGGAATCAGCCCCAGCATTTT CARRDRVMGNQPQHF
TRBJ1-3 TRBV20-1 NA medium-sized TGCAGTGCTACAGGGGACACCATATATTTT CSATGDTIYF
TRBJ1-2 TRBV14 NA NA TGTGCCAGCAGCCAATTAAGGGCCAGGGAGGAGGGCTACACCTTC CASSQLRAREEGYTF
TRBJ2-2 TRBV16 NA NA TGTGCCAGCAGCCCCACGGTGGGCACCGGGGAGCTGTTTTTT CASSPTVGTGELFF
TRBJ1-1 TRBV5-1 NA NA TGCGCCAGCAGCTTGAGGGAGATGAACACTGAAGCTTTCTTT CASSLREMNTEAFF
TRBJ2-3 TRBV27 NA NA TGTGCCAGCAGTTTACTTGGCGATACGCAGTATTTT CASSLLGDTQYF
TRBJ2-1 TRBV7-2 NA NA TGTGCCAGCAGCTTTGGGGGGTGGAATGAGCAGTTCTTC CASSFGGWNEQFF